This TCR beta chain was profiled in a study of T-cell reconstitution after alpha-beta-depleted transplantation in children. This sample's TCRbeta library carried unique molecular identifier barcodes. TCRdb reprocessed the PCR reads via MiXCR and lists one record per CDR3 protein. The top ten clones hold roughly 0.84% of a sample with around 700,000 distinct CDR3 sequences, 10% to 15% of them seen once. Overall study findings and caveats: There were reportedly several hundred expanded graft clones from which alpha-beta T cells came about two months after transplant. At one year after transplant, newly produced T cells mostly accounted for T-cell counts and diversity. It was surviving recipient T cells and thymic progenitors that gave some patients high TCRbeta diversity at day 60.

Note on this clonotype: Its antigen is as yet unknown.

This clonotype was obtained from a girl aged 2 to 9 with congenital amegakaryocytic thrombocytopenia, due to receive a stem cell transplant. The sample in question was PBMCs, obtained before TCRalphabeta/CD19-depleted stem cell transplant.

The CDR3 DNA sequence: TGCAGTGCTAGCCCCAAACAGGGGGGGGACACTGAAGCTTTCTTT. This translates into CSASPKQGGDTEAFF. The chain employs TRBV20-1 and TRBJ1-1; 8 nucleotides align to TRBD1. Germline trimming cut 3 bases from V and 3 bases from J; bases unmatched to any gene: 9. This CDR3 is built from 15 residues. The germline gives CDR1 DFQATT, CDR2 SNEGSKA (reference sequence).